This TCR beta chain was sequenced in a study of cytomegalovirus exposure and HLA in healthy donors. Primers included in the PCR were 60 Vbeta and 13 Jbeta primers. Assay used: immunoSEQ multiplex PCR; TCRdb lists only in-frame clones, some missing. The table records about 190,000 clones, roughly 82% of them present only once. Points from the study as a whole: Cytomegalovirus status was reportedly diagnosed by the classifier with high sensitivity and specificity.

Worth noting for this clone: Its matching antigen is unknown.

V shed 7 bases and J shed 8 bases, with 15 bases lying between them. This CDR3 contains 12 residues. The germline gives CDR1 SQVTM, CDR2 ANQGSEA. This receptor was identified in a woman aged 45 to 65 in good health and CMV-seropositive. Sequenced input: PBMCs. This chain uses TRBV29-1 with TRBJ2-4; a possible D gene is TRBD2 (5 bases). Written as DNA, the CDR3 is TGCAGCGCAGGCCCCCTCGGGGACATTCAGTACTTC. Its translation is CSAGPLGDIQYF.